The rows below give T cell receptor beta chains drawn from one sample of a study of blood T cells in healthy people across ages. TCRdb re-analysed the 5' RACE reads in MiXCR, keeping a single row per CDR3 protein. This repertoire shows fewer than 1.5 million distinct CDR3 sequences, approximately 42% found once; its top ten account for 6.5% to 10%. The sample consisted of blood. These receptors all stem from a woman younger than 30 in good health. Both conserved end residues are part of each CDR3. D genes are given only for firm matches. Some rows have no size entry. The others give once, few or many, or a class for an expanded clone.

CAISEDAGEAQETQYF	TGTGCCATCAGTGAGGACGCCGGAGAAGCTCAAGAGACCCAGTACTTC	few	TRBV10-3	TRBJ2-5	-
CASSFVLRADGSSEGNEQFF	TGTGCCAGCAGTTTCGTCTTGCGGGCCGACGGGAGTAGTGAAGGCAATGAGCAGTTCTTC	-	TRBV12-3/TRBV12-4	TRBJ2-1	-
CSVRLAGGETQYF	TGCAGCGTTCGACTAGCGGGAGGAGAGACCCAGTACTTC	many	TRBV29-1	TRBJ2-5	TRBD2
CATSSGRGLGEQYF	TGTGCCACGAGCTCCGGGAGGGGATTGGGCGAGCAGTACTTC	-	TRBV15	TRBJ2-7	TRBD2
CATSDFPQGTDTQYF	TGTGCCACCAGTGATTTCCCGCAGGGCACAGATACGCAGTATTTT	-	TRBV24-1	TRBJ2-3	-
CASSLRTGGYRGEKLFF	TGTGCCAGCAGTTTACGGACAGGGGGCTACAGGGGTGAAAAACTGTTTTTT	-	TRBV28	TRBJ1-4	TRBD1
CASSYQGEVTDTQYF	TGTGCCAGCAGTTACCAGGGGGAGGTCACAGATACGCAGTATTTT	-	TRBV6-5	TRBJ2-3	-
CASSLMGYGYTF	TGTGCCAGCAGTTTAATGGGGTATGGCTACACCTTC	many	TRBV27	TRBJ1-2	-
CASEQGPGFFEQYF	TGCGCCAGTGAACAGGGACCCGGTTTCTTTGAGCAGTACTTC	-	TRBV4-1	TRBJ2-5	-
CASGPGRSTDTQYF	TGTGCCAGCGGTCCTGGCCGTTCTACAGATACGCAGTATTTT	-	TRBV7-2	TRBJ2-3	-
CSARGTRTSGATDTQYF	TGCAGTGCTAGAGGAACCCGGACTAGCGGGGCCACAGATACGCAGTATTTT	-	TRBV20-1	TRBJ2-3	TRBD2
CASSVWGGSYEQYF	TGTGCCAGCAGCGTCTGGGGCGGGAGCTACGAGCAGTACTTC	-	TRBV3-1	TRBJ2-7	TRBD2
CASSQNRVLGEQYF	TGTGCCAGCAGCCAAAACAGGGTCTTGGGGGAGCAGTACTTC	once	TRBV7-2	TRBJ2-7	-
CASSIRGANTEAFF	TGTGCCAGCAGCATACGGGGGGCCAACACTGAAGCTTTCTTT	-	TRBV27	TRBJ1-1	-
CASSIPGGPYNEQFF	TGTGCCAGTAGTATACCCGGGGGCCCCTACAATGAGCAGTTCTTC	few	TRBV19	TRBJ2-1	-
CSVPRETEAFF	TGCAGCGTCCCAAGGGAGACTGAAGCTTTCTTT	-	TRBV29-1	TRBJ1-1	-
CSATEGQVGYGYTF	TGCAGTGCTACCGAGGGACAGGTCGGATATGGCTACACCTTC	-	TRBV20-1	TRBJ1-2	TRBD1
CASSRLAGVGPDTQYF	TGTGCCAGCAGCCGTTTGGCGGGAGTGGGGCCAGATACGCAGTATTTT	-	TRBV7-2	TRBJ2-3	TRBD2
CASSPLSSNEQFF	TGCGCCAGCAGCCCACTTAGTTCCAATGAGCAGTTCTTC	many	TRBV4-1	TRBJ2-1	-
CSVSQKTQYF	TGCAGCGTTTCGCAAAAGACCCAGTACTTC	few	TRBV29-1	TRBJ2-5	-
CSVVEGSSYNEQFF	TGCAGCGTTGTTGAGGGTAGCTCCTACAATGAGCAGTTCTTC	few	TRBV29-1	TRBJ2-1	-
CAVLAGNYEQYF	TGTGCCGTCCTAGCGGGAAATTACGAGCAGTACTTC	few	TRBV27	TRBJ2-7	TRBD2
CATSRAPPSKGELFF	TGTGCCACCAGCAGGGCCCCTCCTAGCAAGGGGGAGCTGTTTTTT	-	TRBV15	TRBJ2-2	-
CAISLSGNTEAFF	TGTGCCATCAGTTTATCGGGCAACACTGAAGCTTTCTTT	-	TRBV10-3	TRBJ1-1	-
CASSFGGVGQETQYF	TGTGCCAGCAGTTTCGGGGGGGTTGGCCAAGAGACCCAGTACTTC	-	TRBV28	TRBJ2-5	TRBD2
CASSFYGQPQHF	TGTGCCAGCAGTTTCTACGGCCAGCCCCAGCATTTT	few	TRBV12-3/TRBV12-4	TRBJ1-5	-
CASSQDWEGNNEQFF	TGTGCCAGCAGCCAAGATTGGGAGGGGAATAATGAGCAGTTCTTC	-	TRBV3-1	TRBJ2-1	TRBD2
CASTEETEAFF	TGTGCCAGCACTGAGGAGACTGAAGCTTTCTTT	-	TRBV25-1	TRBJ1-1	-
CASSYPGTGSLNEQYF	TGTGCCAGCAGTTACCCCGGGACAGGGAGTCTCAATGAGCAGTACTTC	-	TRBV6-5	TRBJ2-7	TRBD1
CAISDPNGAGGDTQYF	TGTGCCATCAGTGACCCCAACGGGGCGGGAGGAGATACGCAGTATTTT	-	TRBV10-3	TRBJ2-3	TRBD2
CASTGPLSSYNEQFF	TGTGCCAGCACGGGACCGCTGAGCTCCTACAATGAGCAGTTCTTC	few	TRBV12-3/TRBV12-4	TRBJ2-1	-
CTSSRLAAYEQYF	TGTACTAGCAGCAGACTAGCAGCCTACGAGCAGTACTTC	-	TRBV7-2	TRBJ2-7	TRBD2
CAIKADGGQNEKLFF	TGTGCCATCAAAGCGGACGGAGGACAGAATGAAAAACTGTTTTTT	-	TRBV10-3	TRBJ1-4	-
CSARDLAGITDTQYF	TGCAGTGCTAGAGATTTAGCGGGAATCACAGATACGCAGTATTTT	-	TRBV20-1	TRBJ2-3	TRBD2
CANSLTQGAIYEQFF	TGTGCCAACAGCTTAACGCAGGGGGCCATATATGAGCAGTTCTTC	-	TRBV11-1	TRBJ2-1	TRBD1
CSASPSSGGRGDTQYF	TGCAGTGCTAGCCCCTCAAGCGGGGGCCGTGGGGATACGCAGTATTTT	-	TRBV20-1	TRBJ2-3	TRBD2
CASSAAGRVYGYTF	TGTGCCAGCAGCGCCGCGGGGAGGGTCTATGGCTACACCTTC	-	TRBV28	TRBJ1-2	-
CASSLGVVGSIPYEQYF	TGTGCCAGCAGCTTAGGAGTCGTAGGGTCAATCCCCTACGAGCAGTACTTC	-	TRBV7-8	TRBJ2-7	-
CASSQIGQGADEQYF	TGTGCCAGCAGCCAAATTGGGCAGGGGGCAGATGAGCAGTACTTC	-	TRBV3-1	TRBJ2-7	TRBD1
CASSLQGRNQPQHF	TGTGCCAGCAGTCTACAGGGACGGAATCAGCCCCAGCATTTT	few	TRBV27	TRBJ1-5	-
CASIRDPAYNEQFF	TGTGCCAGCATCCGGGACCCAGCGTACAATGAGCAGTTCTTC	few	TRBV2	TRBJ2-1	-
CASSRQGVGQPQHF	TGTGCCAGCAGCCGACAGGGAGTAGGACAGCCCCAGCATTTT	-	TRBV3-1	TRBJ1-5	TRBD1
CASSPAGFDNEQFF	TGTGCCAGCAGTCCAGCGGGGTTTGACAATGAGCAGTTCTTC	-	TRBV6-4	TRBJ2-1	TRBD2